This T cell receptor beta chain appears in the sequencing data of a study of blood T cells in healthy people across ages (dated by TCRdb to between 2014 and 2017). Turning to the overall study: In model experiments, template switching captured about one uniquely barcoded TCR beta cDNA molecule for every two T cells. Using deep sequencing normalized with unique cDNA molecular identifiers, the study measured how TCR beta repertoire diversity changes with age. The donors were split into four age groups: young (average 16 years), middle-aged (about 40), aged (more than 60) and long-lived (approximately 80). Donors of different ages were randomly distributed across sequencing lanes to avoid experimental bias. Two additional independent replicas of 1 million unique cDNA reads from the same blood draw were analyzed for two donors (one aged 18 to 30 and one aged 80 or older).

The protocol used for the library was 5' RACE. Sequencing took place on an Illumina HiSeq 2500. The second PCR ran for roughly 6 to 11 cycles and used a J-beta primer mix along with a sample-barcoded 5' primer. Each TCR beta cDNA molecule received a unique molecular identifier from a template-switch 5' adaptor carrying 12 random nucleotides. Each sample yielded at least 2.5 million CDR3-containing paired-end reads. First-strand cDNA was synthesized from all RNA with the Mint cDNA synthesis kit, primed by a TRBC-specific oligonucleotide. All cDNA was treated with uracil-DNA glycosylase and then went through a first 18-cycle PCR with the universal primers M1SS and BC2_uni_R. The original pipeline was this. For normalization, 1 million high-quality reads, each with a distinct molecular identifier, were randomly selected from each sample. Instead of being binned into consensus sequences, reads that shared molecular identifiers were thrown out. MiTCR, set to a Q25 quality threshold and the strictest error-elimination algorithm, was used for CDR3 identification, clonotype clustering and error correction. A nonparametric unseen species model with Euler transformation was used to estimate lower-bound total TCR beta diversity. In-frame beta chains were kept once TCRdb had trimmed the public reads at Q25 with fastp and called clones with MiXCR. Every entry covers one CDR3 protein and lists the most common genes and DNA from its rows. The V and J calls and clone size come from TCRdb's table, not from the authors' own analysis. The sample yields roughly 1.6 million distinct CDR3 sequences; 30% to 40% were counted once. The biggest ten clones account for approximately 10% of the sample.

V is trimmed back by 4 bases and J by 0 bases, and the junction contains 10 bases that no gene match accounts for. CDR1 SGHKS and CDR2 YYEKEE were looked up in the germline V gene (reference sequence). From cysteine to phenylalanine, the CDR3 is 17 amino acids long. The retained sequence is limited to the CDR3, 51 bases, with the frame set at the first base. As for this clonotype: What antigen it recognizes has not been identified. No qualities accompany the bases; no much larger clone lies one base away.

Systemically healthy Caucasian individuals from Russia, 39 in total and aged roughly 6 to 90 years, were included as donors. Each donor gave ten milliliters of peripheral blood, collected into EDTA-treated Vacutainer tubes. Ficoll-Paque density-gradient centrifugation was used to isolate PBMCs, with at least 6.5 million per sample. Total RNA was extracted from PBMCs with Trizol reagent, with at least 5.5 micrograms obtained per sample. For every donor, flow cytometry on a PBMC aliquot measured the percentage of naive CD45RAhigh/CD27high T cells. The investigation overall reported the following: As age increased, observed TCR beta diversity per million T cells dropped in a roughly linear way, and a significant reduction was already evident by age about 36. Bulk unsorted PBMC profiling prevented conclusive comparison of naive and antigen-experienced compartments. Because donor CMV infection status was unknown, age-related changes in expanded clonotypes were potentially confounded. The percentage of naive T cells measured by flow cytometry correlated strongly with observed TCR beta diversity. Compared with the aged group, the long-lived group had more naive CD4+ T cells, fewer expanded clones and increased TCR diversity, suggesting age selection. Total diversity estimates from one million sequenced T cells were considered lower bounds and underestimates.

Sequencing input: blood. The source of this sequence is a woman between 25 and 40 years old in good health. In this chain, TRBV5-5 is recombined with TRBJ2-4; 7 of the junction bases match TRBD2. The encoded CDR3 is CASSPGGSAVAKNIQYF. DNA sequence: TGTGCCAGCAGCCCGGGGGGATCCGCGGTAGCCAAAAACATTCAGTACTTC.